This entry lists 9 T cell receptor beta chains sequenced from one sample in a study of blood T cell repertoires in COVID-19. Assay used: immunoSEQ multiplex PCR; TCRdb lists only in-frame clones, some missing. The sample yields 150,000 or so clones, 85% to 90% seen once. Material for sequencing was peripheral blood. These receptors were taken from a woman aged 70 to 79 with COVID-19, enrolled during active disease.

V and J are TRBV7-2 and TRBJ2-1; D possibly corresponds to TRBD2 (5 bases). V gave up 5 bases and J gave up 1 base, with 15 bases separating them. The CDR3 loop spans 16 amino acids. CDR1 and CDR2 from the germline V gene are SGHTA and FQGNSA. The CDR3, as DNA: TGTGCCAGCAGCCCTCGGAGGTGGCCGTCCTACAATGAGCAGTTCTTC. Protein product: CASSPRRWPSYNEQFF.

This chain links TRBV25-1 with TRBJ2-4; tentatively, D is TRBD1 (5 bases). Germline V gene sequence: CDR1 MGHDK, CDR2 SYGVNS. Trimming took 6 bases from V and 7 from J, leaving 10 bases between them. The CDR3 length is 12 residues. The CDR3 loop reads CASSAGNNIQYF. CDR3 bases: TGTGCCAGCAGCGCAGGGAATAACATTCAGTACTTC.

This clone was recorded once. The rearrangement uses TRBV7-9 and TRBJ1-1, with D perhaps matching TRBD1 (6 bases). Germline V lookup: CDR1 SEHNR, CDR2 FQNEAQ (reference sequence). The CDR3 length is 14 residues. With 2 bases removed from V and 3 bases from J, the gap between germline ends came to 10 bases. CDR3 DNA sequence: TGTGCCAGCAGCTTACGGGCAGGGGACACTGAAGCTTTCTTT. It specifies CASSLRAGDTEAFF.

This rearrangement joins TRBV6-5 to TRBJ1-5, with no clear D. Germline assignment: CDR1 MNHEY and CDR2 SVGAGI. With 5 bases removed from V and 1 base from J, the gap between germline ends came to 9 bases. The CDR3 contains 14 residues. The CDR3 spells CASSQSGSNQPQHF. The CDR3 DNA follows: TGTGCCAGCAGTCAATCGGGGAGCAATCAGCCCCAGCATTTT.

CDR3 amino acids: CASSIYTGGASNQPQHF. CDR3 DNA sequence: TGTGCCAGTAGTATATATACAGGGGGCGCGAGCAATCAGCCCCAGCATTTT. The rearrangement joins TRBV19 to TRBJ1-5; 9 bases fit TRBD1. The CDR3 has 17 amino acids. Germline loops: CDR1 LNHDA, CDR2 SQIVND (reference sequence). The V segment lost 2 bases and the J segment 1 base; nucleotides outside the gene matches: 6.

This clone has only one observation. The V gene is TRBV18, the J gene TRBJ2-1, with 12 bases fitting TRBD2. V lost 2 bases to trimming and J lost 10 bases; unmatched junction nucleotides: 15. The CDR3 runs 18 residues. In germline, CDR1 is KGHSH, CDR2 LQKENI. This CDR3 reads CASSPRPLAGGQLGEQFF. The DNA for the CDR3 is TGTGCCAGCTCACCAAGGCCCCTAGCGGGGGGGCAGCTAGGGGAGCAGTTCTTC. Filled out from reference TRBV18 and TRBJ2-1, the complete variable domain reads NAGVMQNPRHLVRRRGQEARLRCSPMKGHSHVYWYRQLPEEGLKFMVYLQKENIIDESGMPKERFSAEFPKEGPSILRIQQVVRGDSAAYFCASSPRPLAGGQLGEQFFGPGTRLTVL.

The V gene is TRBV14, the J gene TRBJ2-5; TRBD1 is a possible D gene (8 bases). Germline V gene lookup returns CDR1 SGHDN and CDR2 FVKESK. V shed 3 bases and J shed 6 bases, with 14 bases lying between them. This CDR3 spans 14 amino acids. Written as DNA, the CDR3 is TGTGCCAGCAGCCAGTCACAGGGGGGGAAGACCCAGTACTTC. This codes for CASSQSQGGKTQYF.

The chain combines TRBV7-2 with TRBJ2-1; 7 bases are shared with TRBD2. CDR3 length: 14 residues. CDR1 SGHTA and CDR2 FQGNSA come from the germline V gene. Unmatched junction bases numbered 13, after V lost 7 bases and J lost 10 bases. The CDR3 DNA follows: TGTGCCAGCACCCCCGGGGGAGGGTCGGCGGAGCAGTTCTTC. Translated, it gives CASTPGGGSAEQFF.

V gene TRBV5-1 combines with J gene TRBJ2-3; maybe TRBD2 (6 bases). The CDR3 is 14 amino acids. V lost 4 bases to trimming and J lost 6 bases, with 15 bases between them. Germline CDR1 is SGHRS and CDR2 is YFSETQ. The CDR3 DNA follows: TGCGCCAGCAGCCGGGGGACGTCGGCGGATACGCAGTATTTT. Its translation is CASSRGTSADTQYF.